The 31 T cell receptor beta chains listed next were all sequenced from one sample in a study of human T cells and chemical hapten exposure. TCRdb processed the RACE reads anew with MiXCR; each CDR3 protein has one entry. The sample shows roughly 380,000 distinct CDR3 sequences, about 4.4% of them seen only once. The time point: patch test 1, 2 weeks after DPC sensitization. Treatment denoted: therapeutic diphenylcyclopropenone sensitization with weekly scalp DPC. Sequencing used whole blood, obtained in connection with sensitization to the hapten diphenylcyclopropenone (DPC). The source of these receptors is a woman in her forties or fifties with alopecia areata. Some clones in this sample may be carry-over from other donors' samples.

This clonotype came up many times. The rearrangement joins TRBV21-1 to TRBJ2-7; TRBD2, as called in the table, went unchecked against the DNA. TRBV21-1 is labeled a pseudogene. This CDR3 is 15 amino acids long. The CDR3 nucleotides read TGTGCCAGCAGCAAAGATCTAGCGGGGGCCTACGAGCAGTACTTC. It translates to CASSKDLAGAYEQYF.

At least ten counts were recorded for this clonotype. The V and J genes are TRBV2 and TRBJ2-1; 7 nucleotides match TRBD2. The V and J ends lost 0 bases and 6 bases, in that order; junction bases with no gene match: 11. Germline V gene data show CDR1 as SNHLY and CDR2 as FYNNEI. This CDR3 spans 17 amino acids. DNA for the CDR3: TGTGCCAGCAGTGAAGCGCTTGGGCTAGCGGTCCCCAATGAGCAGTTCTTC. Amino acid sequence: CASSEALGLAVPNEQFF.

This clonotype has ten or more counts. The rearrangement links TRBV28 to TRBJ2-1, with 14 bases matching TRBD2. The CDR3 is made up of 18 amino acids. Germline V CDR1 and CDR2: MDHEN, SYDVKM. With 4 bases clipped from V and 4 bases from J, the junction kept 9 bases outside the gene matches. The CDR3 protein is CASSYAGLAGATYNEQFF. DNA for the CDR3: TGTGCCAGCAGTTACGCGGGACTAGCGGGAGCCACTTACAATGAGCAGTTCTTC. Using reference TRBV28 and TRBJ2-1 for the parts outside the CDR3, the full variable domain is DVKVTQSSRYLVKRTGEKVFLECVQDMDHENMFWYRQDPGLGLRLIYFSYDVKMKEKGDIPEGYSVSREKKERFSLILESASTNQTSMYLCASSYAGLAGATYNEQFFGPGTRLTVL.

V gene TRBV27 combines with J gene TRBJ2-3; perhaps TRBD2 as D (6 bases). V was clipped by 3 bases and J by 1 base, with 14 bases between them. Germline V gene data show CDR1 as MNHEY and CDR2 as SMNVEV (reference sequence). This CDR3 has 16 residues. The CDR3 reads CASSFGISGGTDTQYF. CDR3 in DNA: TGTGCCAGCAGTTTCGGGATTAGCGGAGGCACAGATACGCAGTATTTT.

This clonotype was observed many times. The rearrangement links TRBV6-2 or TRBV6-3 to TRBJ1-3, with TRBD1 matching 10 bases. CDR1 and CDR2 (germline): MNHEY, SVGEGT. Trimming cost V 6 bases and J 4 bases; bases outside gene matches: 6. The CDR3 consists of 15 residues. The CDR3: CASRKTGGHGNTIYF. The CDR3 DNA is TGTGCCAGCAGAAAGACAGGGGGCCACGGAAACACCATATATTTT.

Ten or more counts support this clonotype. This chain joins TRBV18 and TRBJ2-3, with TRBD2 as a possible D gene (5 bases). This CDR3 is 13 amino acids long. From germline, CDR1 is KGHSH and CDR2 LQKENI. The germline V and J ends were trimmed by 4 bases and 6 bases, with 11 bases remaining between them. The CDR3 loop is CASSLRDSDTQYF. CDR3 nucleotide sequence: TGTGCCAGCTCACTACGGGATTCCGATACGCAGTATTTT.

This clonotype was counted many times. As DNA, the CDR3 is TGTGCCAGCAGCCGTCTGAGGAAGTTCTACAATGAGCAGTTCTTC. The encoded protein is CASSRLRKFYNEQFF. The chain links TRBV12-3 or TRBV12-4 to TRBJ2-1; D call uncertain. The CDR3 totals 15 residues. V lost 6 bases and J 3 bases, leaving 15 bases between the germline ends.

This clonotype was seen at least ten times. The genes are TRBV2 and TRBJ2-4; no clear D. Trimming shortened V by 8 bases and J by 9 bases, and 11 bases separated the two germline ends. This CDR3 has 11 residues. CDR1 and CDR2 from the germline V gene are SNHLY and FYNNEI. CDR3 sequence: CASGQPGIQYF. The CDR3 bases are TGTGCCAGCGGCCAGCCTGGCATTCAGTACTTC.

The chain is built from TRBV7-9 and TRBJ1-2; no firm D call. CDR1 and CDR2 (germline): SEHNR, FQNEAQ (reference sequence). Trimming stripped 1 base from V and 5 bases from J, with 8 bases between. This CDR3 comprises 13 residues. In DNA, the CDR3 is TGTGCCAGCAGCTTAGTACAACTGTATGGCTACACCTTC. It is translated as CASSLVQLYGYTF.

In its sample, this clonotype was seen many times. The V call is TRBV27, the J call TRBJ1-6; D unresolved. Looked up from germline, CDR1 is MNHEY and CDR2 is SMNVEV (reference sequence). The CDR3 runs 16 residues. Trimming took 6 bases from V and 8 from J, leaving 20 bases between them. The CDR3 DNA reads TGTGCCAGCAGGATAACCCCCCGAGGTCGAGATTCACCCCTCCACTTT. Translation: CASRITPRGRDSPLHF.

This clonotype has more than one count but fewer than ten. The CDR3 spells CASTFGGYGYTF. The DNA for the CDR3 is TGTGCCAGCACCTTCGGAGGCTATGGCTACACCTTC. The chain links TRBV12-3 or TRBV12-4 to TRBJ1-2; D remains ambiguous. Trimming shortened V by 7 bases and J by 4 bases, and 10 bases separated the two germline ends. This CDR3 contains 12 residues.

In this sample, this clonotype turned up many times. The rearrangement joins TRBV12-3 or TRBV12-4 to TRBJ1-1, with TRBD1 matching 9 bases. The V gene end was trimmed by 6 bases and the J gene end by 2 bases; junction bases not matched to a gene: 4. There are 14 residues in the CDR3. The DNA of the CDR3 is TGTGCCAGCAGGTGGACAGGGGTTAACACTGAAGCTTTCTTT. Translation: CASRWTGVNTEAFF.

A remark on this clonotype: The junction and the germline gene differ at one end; a read error may be behind it. The chain joins TRBV20-1 to TRBJ1-5; no clear D. The CDR3 is 14 amino acids. Germline lookup yields CDR1 DFQATT and CDR2 SNEGSKA (reference sequence). In DNA form, the CDR3 reads TGCAGTGCTAGAGATGGCACAGTAAATCAGCACCAGCATTTT. It is translated as CSARDGTVNQHQHF.

V and J are TRBV28 and TRBJ2-5, with D unresolved. V shed 8 bases and J shed 5 bases, with 12 bases lying between them. Germline V gene data show CDR1 as MDHEN and CDR2 as SYDVKM. This CDR3 is 12 amino acids long. CDR3 region: CASSLGIETQYF. CDR3 bases: TGTGCCAGCTCACTGGGAATCGAGACCCAGTACTTC.

CDR3 nucleotide sequence: TGTGCCAGCAGCTCCCGGGACAGGGGGGCGGGTGAGCAGTTCTTC. Residues: CASSSRDRGAGEQFF. The V call is TRBV13, the J call TRBJ2-1, with TRBD1 matching 11 bases. Unmatched junction bases numbered 8, after V lost 4 bases and J lost 9 bases. The CDR3 is made up of 15 amino acids. Germline assignment: CDR1 PRHDT and CDR2 FYEKMQ (reference sequence).

The genes are TRBV4-3 and TRBJ2-1; 7 positions agree with TRBD1. Trimming took 4 bases from V and 5 from J; bases not matched to a gene: 2. The CDR3 has 13 residues. Germline V gives CDR1 LGHNA, CDR2 YSLEER. CDR3 amino acids: CASSRDRNNEQFF. CDR3 in DNA: TGCGCCAGCAGCCGGGACAGAAACAATGAGCAGTTCTTC.

This clonotype was observed a handful of times. The chain joins TRBV30 to TRBJ2-1, with 12 bases matching TRBD2. The CDR3 is 15 amino acids. The ends lost 4 bases at V and 6 bases at J; junction bases unmatched: 7. Germline CDR1 reads GTSNPN; CDR2 reads SVGIG (reference sequence). The CDR3 loop reads CAWNPTSGSLNEQFF. CDR3 bases: TGTGCCTGGAACCCGACTAGCGGGAGTCTCAATGAGCAGTTCTTC.

This chain joins TRBV29-1 and TRBJ2-3; TRBD2 matches 7 bases. V was clipped by 7 bases and J by 0 bases; unmatched bases: 7. The germline V gene has CDR1 SQVTM and CDR2 ANQGSEA. The CDR3 spans 14 residues. Here the CDR3 DNA reads TGCAGCGGCTCAGCGGGATCTAGCACAGATACGCAGTATTTT. It is translated as CSGSAGSSTDTQYF.

This clonotype was observed many times. The rearrangement links TRBV7-2 to TRBJ1-5; no clear D gene. This CDR3 spans 16 amino acids. V was cut by 1 base and J by 3 bases, with 13 bases left in between. CDR1 is SGHTA and CDR2 is FQGNSA in the germline V gene. CDR3 in amino acids: CASSLGPLEVNQPQHF. The CDR3 DNA is TGTGCCAGCAGCTTAGGACCACTGGAGGTCAATCAGCCCCAGCATTTT.

At least ten counts were recorded for this clonotype. This chain uses TRBV2 with TRBJ1-5, with a possible D match to TRBD1 (5 bases). Germline CDR1 SNHLY, CDR2 FYNNEI. Trimming pared 3 bases from V and 3 bases from J, leaving 12 bases between. The CDR3 contains 15 residues. The CDR3 reads CASSEGEGINQPQHF. CDR3 DNA: TGTGCCAGCAGTGAGGGGGAGGGGATCAATCAGCCCCAGCATTTT.

This clonotype was seen at least ten times. This sequence joins TRBV19 and TRBJ2-1; D gene ambiguous. Germline V CDR1 and CDR2: LNHDA, SQIVND (reference sequence). This CDR3 has 12 residues. The ends were cut back, 7 bases at V and 9 bases at J, with 13 bases in the middle. DNA of the CDR3: TGTGCCAGTAATCAACCGGTAGTTGAGCAGTTCTTC. This gives the protein CASNQPVVEQFF. Full variable domain (rest looked up from reference TRBV19 and TRBJ2-1): DGGITQSPKYLFRKEGQNVTLSCEQNLNHDAMYWYRQDPGQGLRLIYYSQIVNDFQKGDIAEGYSVSREKKESFPLTVTSAQKNPTAFYLCASNQPVVEQFFGPGTRLTVL.

This clonotype occurred a few times. The V gene is TRBV4-2, the J gene TRBJ1-4, with no clear D. The CDR3 covers 15 residues. Germline CDR1 is LGHNA and CDR2 is YNFKEQ. The germline V and J ends were trimmed by 5 bases and 0 bases, with 10 bases remaining between them. The CDR3 spells CASSGTEATNEKLFF. The CDR3 coding sequence is TGTGCCAGCAGCGGCACAGAGGCAACTAATGAAAAACTGTTTTTT.

This clonotype was counted a few times. CDR3 loop: CATSDSTGALPYNEQFF. CDR3 nucleotides: TGTGCCACCAGTGACTCGACAGGTGCCCTCCCCTACAATGAGCAGTTCTTC. The V and J genes are TRBV24-1 and TRBJ2-1, with D tentatively TRBD1 (6 bases). Trimming removed 4 bases from V and 2 bases from J, with 17 bases in between. CDR3 length: 17 residues. From germline, CDR1 is KGHDR and CDR2 SFDVKD.

This clonotype was observed at least ten times. In nucleotides, the CDR3 is TGCAGTGCGTGGGGGGACACTGAAGCTTTCTTT. Residues: CSAWGDTEAFF. J is TRBJ1-1 and V is TRBV20-1; D might be TRBD1 (5 bases). Trimming stripped 6 bases from V and 3 bases from J, with 8 bases between. Germline V gene data show CDR1 as DFQATT and CDR2 as SNEGSKA (reference sequence). The CDR3 totals 11 residues.

This clonotype was seen more than once but under ten times. The rearrangement links TRBV5-1 to TRBJ2-1, with 7 bases fitting TRBD2. J gave up 4 bases and V 7 bases, and 8 bases lay outside the gene matches. Germline V gene lookup returns CDR1 SGHRS and CDR2 YFSETQ. The CDR3 contains 14 residues. CDR3 coding DNA: TGCGCCAGCTCCGGGGAGGGGAAGTACAATGAGCAGTTCTTC. Translation: CASSGEGKYNEQFF.

There are many counts of this clonotype. The CDR3, as DNA: TGTGCCAGCAGTTATTCGACTAGCGGGGGCCCCAATGAGCAGTTCTTC. Translation: CASSYSTSGGPNEQFF. J is TRBJ2-1 and V is TRBV28; 12 bases line up with TRBD2. This CDR3 has 16 residues. Unmatched junction bases numbered 7, after V lost 4 bases and J lost 6 bases. Germline V gene lookup returns CDR1 MDHEN and CDR2 SYDVKM.

This clonotype was recorded at least ten times. The chain is built from TRBV4-1 and TRBJ1-5, with D hard to call. Deletions cut 4 bases from V and 5 bases from J, with 9 bases between. Germline V gene data show CDR1 as MGHRA and CDR2 as YSYEKL. The CDR3 sequence is 13 residues long. CDR3 DNA: TGCGCCAGCAGCCGCAACCCTGATCAGCCCCAGCATTTT. Its protein product is CASSRNPDQPQHF.

This clonotype showed up many times. The CDR3 loop is CASSLGQGFGELFF. The CDR3 nucleotides are TGTGCCAGCAGTTTGGGACAGGGGTTCGGGGAGCTGTTTTTT. This chain joins TRBV27 and TRBJ2-2, with 10 bases identical to TRBD1. Germline-derived CDR1 and CDR2 are MNHEY and SMNVEV (reference sequence). V lost 3 bases and J lost 7; bases outside the gene matches: 2. The CDR3 has 14 residues.

A few counts support this clonotype. The CDR3 coding sequence is TGTGCCAGCAGCCCTCTGAGGGGACGAGCTTTCTTT. Protein: CASSPLRGRAFF. V usage is TRBV7-9 and J usage is TRBJ1-1; the D gene is possibly TRBD1 (5 bases). Germline V lookup: CDR1 SEHNR, CDR2 FQNEAQ (reference sequence). This CDR3 spans 12 amino acids. Trimming removed 5 bases from V and 10 bases from J, with 14 bases in between.

This clonotype was detected ten times or more. The chain employs TRBV9 and TRBJ1-5, with D unclear. Germline assignment: CDR1 SGDLS and CDR2 YYNGEE. This CDR3 region has 13 residues. V gave up 5 bases and J gave up 3 bases, with 9 bases separating them. CDR3 in DNA: TGTGCCAGCAGTGTCGGGGACAATCAGCCCCAGCATTTT. Amino acids: CASSVGDNQPQHF.

In its sample, this clonotype was seen many times. The V gene is TRBV10-3, the J gene TRBJ2-2; tentatively, D is TRBD1 or TRBD2 (5 bases each). Trimming shortened V by 4 bases and J by 4 bases, and 13 bases separated the two germline ends. The CDR3 has 15 residues. Germline V lookup: CDR1 ENHRY, CDR2 SYGVKD. The CDR3 loop reads CAISATGRVTGELFF. The CDR3 DNA reads TGTGCCATCAGTGCGACGGGACGAGTCACCGGGGAGCTGTTTTTT.